This T cell receptor beta chain is from a study of blood T cell repertoires in COVID-19. Study details: PBMCs, B-cell-depleted T cells, or T cells were the source of the cDNA or gDNA that made up the material.

V was clipped by 3 bases and J by 9 bases; unmatched bases: 1. The CDR3 consists of 11 residues. The germline V gene encodes CDR1 LNHNV and CDR2 YYDKDF (reference sequence). Methods used by the authors: Amplification from reference gene primers served as the basis for estimated nucleated cell counts. Libraries were prepared by immunoSEQ multiplex PCR; TCRdb keeps only in-frame clonotypes and omits some of them. For V, J and clone size, that table is used; D and trimming come from the DNA. The sample holds about 160,000 clones; over 80% are singletons and the top ten take roughly 4.8%. Patients in Seattle were enrolled during active infection, then followed longitudinally.

The TCR originated in a man aged 30-40 years with COVID-19, enrolled during active disease. Material for sequencing was peripheral blood. This rearrangement joins TRBV15 to TRBJ1-2, with TRBD1 matching 7 bases. This chain's CDR3 is CATSRTGRYTF. The CDR3 coding sequence is TGTGCCACCAGCAGGACAGGGCGCTACACCTTC.